This T cell receptor (beta chain) stems from a study of immune evolution from preneoplasia to lung adenocarcinoma. Study outcomes and limitations: Top clone frequencies peaked in normal lung, apparently declining through invasive adenocarcinoma.

The method was immunoSEQ multiplex PCR; TCRdb's version includes in-frame clones alone and lacks a portion of them. The table includes over 2,000 clones, around 80% detected once. Patient tissue came from resections in Japan or China, 2014–2017. The germline V and J ends were trimmed by 2 bases and 5 bases, with 10 bases remaining between them. The CDR3 consists of 13 residues. Germline CDR1 GTSNPN, CDR2 SVGIG (reference sequence). For this clone: Its antigen is as yet unknown.

This chain links TRBV30 with TRBJ1-5, with D unresolved. The origin of this receptor is a person between 60 and 70 years old with lung adenocarcinoma. Material: FFPE normal lung tissue adjacent to the tumor. The CDR3 nucleotides read TGTGCCTGGAGTTACAGTCTCGATCAGCCCCAGCATTTT. The encoded protein is CAWSYSLDQPQHF.